This T cell receptor beta chain stems from a study of T cell changes during pregnancy in multiple sclerosis. Germline V gene sequence: CDR1 SGHAT, CDR2 FQNNGV. The CDR3 consists of 15 residues. V lost 5 bases to trimming and J lost 6 bases; unmatched junction nucleotides: 12. This clone appeared many times. Measured with immunoSEQ multiplex PCR; TCRdb has only the in-frame clones, and not every one. The sample lists tens of thousands of clones; 75% to 90% were seen once. The receptor's source is a female donor with multiple sclerosis, enrolled in a pregnancy study. The sample here was CD8+ T cells from peripheral blood mononuclear cells, taken in the third trimester of pregnancy. V is TRBV11-2 and J is TRBJ1-1, with TRBD1 identical over 7 bases. Here the CDR3 DNA reads TGTGCCAGCAGCCCTTTGACAGGGTTGGAGGCTGAAGCTTTCTTT. Translating gives CASSPLTGLEAEAFF. The full variable domain, rest sourced from reference TRBV11-2 and TRBJ1-1, is EAGVAQSPRYKIIEKRQSVAFWCNPISGHATLYWYQQILGQGPKLLIQFQNNGVVDDSQLPKDRFSAERLKGVDSTLKIQPAKLEDSAVYLCASSPLTGLEAEAFFGQGTRLTVV.